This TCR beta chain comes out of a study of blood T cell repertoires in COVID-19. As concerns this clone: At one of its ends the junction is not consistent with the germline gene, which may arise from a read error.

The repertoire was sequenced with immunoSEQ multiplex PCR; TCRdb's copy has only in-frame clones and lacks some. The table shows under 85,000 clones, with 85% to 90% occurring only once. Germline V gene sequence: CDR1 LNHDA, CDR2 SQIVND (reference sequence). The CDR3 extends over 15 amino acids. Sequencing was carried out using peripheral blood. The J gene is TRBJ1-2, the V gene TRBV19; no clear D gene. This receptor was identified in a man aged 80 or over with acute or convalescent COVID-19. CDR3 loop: CASSERAEANSGYTF. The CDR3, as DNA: TGTGCCAGTAGTGAGAGGGCAGAAGCTAACTCTGGCTACACCTTC.